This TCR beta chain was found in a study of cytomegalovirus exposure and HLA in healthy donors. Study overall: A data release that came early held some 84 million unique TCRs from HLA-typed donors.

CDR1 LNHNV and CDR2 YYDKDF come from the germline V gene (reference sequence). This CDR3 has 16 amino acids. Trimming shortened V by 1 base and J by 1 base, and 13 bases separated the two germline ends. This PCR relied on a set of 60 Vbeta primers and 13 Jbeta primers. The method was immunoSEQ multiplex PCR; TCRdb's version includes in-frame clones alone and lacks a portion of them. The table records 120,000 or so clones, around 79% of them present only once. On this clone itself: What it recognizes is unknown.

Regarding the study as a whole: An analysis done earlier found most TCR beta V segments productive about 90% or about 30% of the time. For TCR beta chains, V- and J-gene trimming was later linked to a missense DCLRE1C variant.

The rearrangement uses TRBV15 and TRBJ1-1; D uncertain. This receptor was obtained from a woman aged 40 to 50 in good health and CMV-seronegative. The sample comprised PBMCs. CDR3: CATSRGPRGGNTEAFF. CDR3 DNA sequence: TGTGCCACCAGCAGAGGACCCCGTGGAGGGAACACTGAAGCTTTCTTT.